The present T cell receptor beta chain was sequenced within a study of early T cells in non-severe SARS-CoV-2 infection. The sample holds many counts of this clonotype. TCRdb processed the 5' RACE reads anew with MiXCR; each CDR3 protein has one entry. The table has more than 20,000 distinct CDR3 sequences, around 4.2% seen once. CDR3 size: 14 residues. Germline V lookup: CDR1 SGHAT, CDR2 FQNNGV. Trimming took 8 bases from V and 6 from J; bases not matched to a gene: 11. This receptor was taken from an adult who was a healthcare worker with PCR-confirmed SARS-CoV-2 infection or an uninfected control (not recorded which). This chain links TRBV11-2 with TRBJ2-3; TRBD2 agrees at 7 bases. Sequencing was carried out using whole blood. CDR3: CASGLVVAPDTQYF. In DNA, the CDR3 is TGTGCCAGCGGACTAGTCGTGGCGCCGGATACGCAGTATTTT.